The 14 T cell receptor beta chains reported below all come from one sample, sequenced in a study of shared clonotypes between healthy human individuals. Measured with immunoSEQ multiplex PCR; TCRdb has only the in-frame clones, and not every one. This sample has about 1.1 million clones; approximately 78% occur once, and the top ten carry 0.5% to 0.6%. What was sequenced was memory CD4+ T cells from PBMCs. Noted subset: CD45RA-negative fraction. All receptors come from a young man in good health. Some clones in this sample may be carry-over from other donors' samples.

This rearrangement joins TRBV10-1 to TRBJ2-7; D unresolved. The V end lost 5 bases, the J end lost 7 bases, and 12 bases lay between the germline ends. The CDR3 runs 12 residues. From germline, CDR1 is WNHNN and CDR2 SYGVQD (reference sequence). The CDR3 loop is CASSPGSREQYF. DNA of the CDR3: TGCGCCAGCAGTCCCGGATCTCGGGAGCAGTACTTC.

This rearrangement joins TRBV7-8 to TRBJ1-2, with no clear D. Deletions cut 4 bases from V and 8 bases from J, with 20 bases between. The CDR3 is 15 residues long. The germline gives CDR1 SGHVS, CDR2 FQNEAQ. CDR3 in amino acids: CASSSRGDSFGGYTF. In DNA form, the CDR3 reads TGTGCCAGCAGCTCCCGCGGGGATTCCTTTGGGGGCTACACCTTC.

The chain carries TRBV27 and TRBJ2-7; D is perhaps TRBD1 or TRBD2 (6 bases each). Trimming took off 2 bases at V and 1 base at J, with 15 bases between the two ends. The CDR3 is 16 amino acids. The germline gives CDR1 MNHEY, CDR2 SMNVEV (reference sequence). The chain's CDR3 is CASSLRGDGGSYEQYF. In nucleotides, the CDR3 is TGTGCCAGCAGTTTAAGGGGGGATGGGGGATCCTACGAGCAGTACTTC.

The V call is TRBV28, the J call TRBJ2-7; TRBD2 aligns across 11 bases. The CDR3 sequence is 16 residues long. After removal of 5 bases from V and 6 bases from J, the junction contained 12 bases not matched to a gene. Germline CDR1 is MDHEN and CDR2 is SYDVKM. The CDR3 loop reads CASSTSGRARAAEQYF. CDR3 coding DNA: TGTGCCAGCAGTACTAGCGGGAGAGCCCGGGCGGCCGAGCAGTACTTC.

The chain recombines TRBV5-4 with TRBJ2-7, with a tentative D call TRBD2 (6 bases). V lost 2 bases, J lost 7 bases, and 19 bases lay in between. CDR1 and CDR2 from the germline V gene are SGHNT and YYREEE (reference sequence). This CDR3 has 15 residues. CDR3 nucleotides: TGTGCCAGCAGCTTTGGTGGAGGACTATCCAGGGAGCAGTACTTC. Translating it yields CASSFGGGLSREQYF.

This sequence joins TRBV6-1 and TRBJ2-7; 8 nucleotides match TRBD1. The CDR3 is 14 amino acids. Losses at the gene ends were 5 bases for V and 3 bases for J; bases not matched to a gene: 6. The germline V gene has CDR1 MNHNS and CDR2 SASEGT. This CDR3 is CASSRTGNLYEQYF. The CDR3 DNA sequence: TGTGCCAGCAGTCGGACAGGGAATCTCTACGAGCAGTACTTC.

The chain links TRBV28 to TRBJ2-3; no clear D. V was cut by 3 bases and J by 2 bases, with 12 bases left in between. Germline V gene lookup returns CDR1 MDHEN and CDR2 SYDVKM. The CDR3 has 15 amino acids. The CDR3 protein is CASSFTASFTDTQYF. The CDR3 DNA reads as TGTGCCAGCAGTTTCACAGCCTCATTCACAGATACGCAGTATTTT.

This chain joins TRBV4-2 and TRBJ1-5, with TRBD1 identical over 8 bases. The CDR3 runs to 17 residues. CDR1 LGHNA and CDR2 YNFKEQ come from the germline V gene. J lost 2 bases, V lost 3 bases, and 9 bases had no gene match. CDR3 sequence (DNA): TGTGCCAGCAGCCAGGATCAGGGGGCTCGGGGCAATCAGCCCCAGCATTTT. This gives the protein CASSQDQGARGNQPQHF.

The CDR3: CASNWTPTITDTQYF. The CDR3 coding sequence is TGTGCCAGCAATTGGACTCCCACAATAACAGATACGCAGTATTTT. This sequence joins TRBV6-1 and TRBJ2-3; the D gene is possibly TRBD2 (5 bases). The germline V and J ends were trimmed by 7 bases and 3 bases, with 17 bases remaining between them. The CDR3 spans 15 residues. The germline V gene encodes CDR1 MNHNS and CDR2 SASEGT.

The V gene is TRBV30, the J gene TRBJ2-1; no firm D call. Germline loops: CDR1 GTSNPN, CDR2 SVGIG (reference sequence). The V end lost 1 base, the J end lost 0 bases, and 16 bases lay between the germline ends. This CDR3 has 17 amino acids. In DNA form, the CDR3 reads TGTGCCTGGAGTGGCGACTTAGCCCCGAGCTCCTACAATGAGCAGTTCTTC. The encoded protein is CAWSGDLAPSSYNEQFF.

The chain has TRBV19 and TRBJ2-7; TRBD1 matches at 11 bases. Losses at the gene ends were 5 bases for V and 4 bases for J; bases not matched to a gene: 10. There are 16 residues in the CDR3. In germline, CDR1 is LNHDA, CDR2 SQIVND (reference sequence). CDR3 loop: CASSARPGQGVYEQYF. The CDR3, as DNA: TGTGCCAGTAGTGCGAGGCCGGGACAGGGGGTGTACGAGCAGTACTTC.

The rearrangement uses TRBV6-1 and TRBJ2-7, with 10 bases identical to TRBD2. The V gene end was trimmed by 1 base and the J gene end by 4 bases; junction bases not matched to a gene: 7. Germline V gene sequence: CDR1 MNHNS, CDR2 SASEGT. The CDR3 contains 16 residues. The CDR3 region is CASSEVPSGSWYEQYF. The CDR3, as DNA: TGTGCCAGCAGTGAAGTGCCTAGCGGGAGTTGGTACGAGCAGTACTTC.

V gene TRBV28 combines with J gene TRBJ2-1; 13 bases match TRBD2. V lost 10 bases and J lost 6; bases outside the gene matches: 9. The CDR3 covers 15 residues. Germline V CDR1 and CDR2: MDHEN, SYDVKM. The CDR3 sequence is CATSQRTSGSNEQFF. DNA of the CDR3: TGTGCCACCAGCCAAAGGACTAGCGGGAGCAATGAGCAGTTCTTC.

The chain recombines TRBV4-2 with TRBJ2-1; TRBD2 matches at 9 bases. CDR3 size: 17 residues. Germline values: CDR1 LGHNA, CDR2 YNFKEQ. V lost 4 bases and J lost 7; bases outside the gene matches: 14. CDR3 amino acids: CASSPYGGGRAVNEQFF. CDR3 in DNA: TGTGCCAGCAGCCCCTATGGAGGCGGGAGGGCCGTAAATGAGCAGTTCTTC.